The clone carrying this TCR beta chain was observed at least ten times. In TCRdb, the RACE reads were re-called with MiXCR into one record per CDR3 protein. Among roughly 120,000 distinct CDR3 sequences listed, approximately 9.1% were seen once. This sample was included in a study of human T cells and chemical hapten exposure. Time point reported: healthy volunteer bleed at 2 weeks. Unfractionated whole blood was the source from which total RNA was extracted. The source material was whole blood. The TCR sequence derives from a male donor in good health. Some clones in this sample may be carry-over from other donors' samples.

CDR3 nucleotide sequence: TGTGCCAGCACCTGGTGGACAGGGGGCTATGGCTACACCTTC. This sequence encodes CASTWWTGGYGYTF. The chain carries TRBV5-6 and TRBJ1-2; TRBD1 aligns across 10 bases. After removal of 6 bases from V and 4 bases from J, the junction contained 6 bases not matched to a gene. The CDR3 is 14 amino acids. CDR1 SGHDT and CDR2 YYEEEE come from the germline V gene.